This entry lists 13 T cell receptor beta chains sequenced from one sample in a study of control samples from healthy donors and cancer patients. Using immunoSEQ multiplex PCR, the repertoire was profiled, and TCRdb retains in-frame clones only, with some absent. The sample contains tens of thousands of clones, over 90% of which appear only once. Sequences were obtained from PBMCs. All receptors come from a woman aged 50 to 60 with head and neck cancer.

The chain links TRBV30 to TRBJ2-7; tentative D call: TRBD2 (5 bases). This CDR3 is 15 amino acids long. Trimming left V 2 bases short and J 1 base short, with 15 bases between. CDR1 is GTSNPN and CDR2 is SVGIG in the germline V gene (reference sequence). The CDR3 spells CAWSSGSEGSYEQYF. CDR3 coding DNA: TGTGCCTGGAGTTCTGGGTCCGAGGGATCCTACGAGCAGTACTTC.

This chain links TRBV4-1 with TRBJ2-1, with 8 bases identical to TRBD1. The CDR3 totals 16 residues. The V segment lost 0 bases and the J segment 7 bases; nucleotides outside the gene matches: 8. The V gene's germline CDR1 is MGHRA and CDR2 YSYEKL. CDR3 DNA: TGCGCCAGCAGCCAAGATACCAGGGGGCGCAGAAATGAGCAGTTCTTC. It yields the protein CASSQDTRGRRNEQFF.

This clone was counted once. As DNA, the CDR3 is TGTGCCAGCAGCGGCCTCCGGAACACTGAAGCTTTCTTT. This encodes CASSGLRNTEAFF. The chain uses TRBV9 and TRBJ1-1; D remains unclear. There are 13 residues in the CDR3. The V and J ends lost 3 bases and 1 base respectively, with 7 bases between them. Germline loops: CDR1 SGDLS, CDR2 YYNGEE.

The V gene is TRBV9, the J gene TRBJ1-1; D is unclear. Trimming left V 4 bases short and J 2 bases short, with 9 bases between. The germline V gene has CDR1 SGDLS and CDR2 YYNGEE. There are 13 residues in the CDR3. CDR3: CASSPRTNTEAFF. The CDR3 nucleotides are TGTGCCAGCAGCCCGCGGACTAACACTGAAGCTTTCTTT.

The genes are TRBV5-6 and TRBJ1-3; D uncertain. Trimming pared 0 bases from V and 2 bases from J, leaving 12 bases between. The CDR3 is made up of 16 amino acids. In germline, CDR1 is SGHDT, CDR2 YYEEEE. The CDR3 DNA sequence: TGTGCCAGCAGCTTGGTGAGCTTGGGGACTGGAAACACCATATATTTT. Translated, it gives CASSLVSLGTGNTIYF.

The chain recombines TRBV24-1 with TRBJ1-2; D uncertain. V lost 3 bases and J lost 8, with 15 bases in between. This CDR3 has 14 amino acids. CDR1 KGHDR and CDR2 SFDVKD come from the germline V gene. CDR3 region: CATSDPARTGGYTF. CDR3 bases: TGTGCCACCAGTGATCCTGCACGCACGGGGGGCTACACCTTC.

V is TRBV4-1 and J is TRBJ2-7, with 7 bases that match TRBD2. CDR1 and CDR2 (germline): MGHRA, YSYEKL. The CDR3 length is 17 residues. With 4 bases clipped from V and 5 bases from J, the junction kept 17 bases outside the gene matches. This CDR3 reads CASSRLGGAGWNDEQYF. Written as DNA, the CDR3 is TGCGCCAGCAGCCGGTTAGGAGGAGCGGGGTGGAATGACGAGCAGTACTTC.

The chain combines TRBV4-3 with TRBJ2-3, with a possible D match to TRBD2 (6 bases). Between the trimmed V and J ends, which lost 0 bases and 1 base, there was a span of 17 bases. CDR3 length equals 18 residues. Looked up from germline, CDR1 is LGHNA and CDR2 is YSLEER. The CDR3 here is CASSQEGRRGGGTDTQYF. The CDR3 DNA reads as TGCGCCAGCAGCCAAGAAGGAAGGAGAGGCGGGGGCACAGATACGCAGTATTTT.

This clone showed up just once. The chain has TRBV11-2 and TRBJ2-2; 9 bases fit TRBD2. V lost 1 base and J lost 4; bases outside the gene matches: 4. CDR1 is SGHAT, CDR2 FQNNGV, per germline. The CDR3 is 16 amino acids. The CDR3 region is CASSLVRRGGTGELFF. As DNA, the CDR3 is TGTGCCAGCAGCTTAGTGAGGCGGGGGGGCACCGGGGAGCTGTTTTTT.

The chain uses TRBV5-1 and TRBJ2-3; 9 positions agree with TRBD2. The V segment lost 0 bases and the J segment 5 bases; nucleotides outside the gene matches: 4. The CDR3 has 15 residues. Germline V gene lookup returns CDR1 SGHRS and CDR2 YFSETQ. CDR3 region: CASSLGAGGIDTQYF. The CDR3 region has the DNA TGCGCCAGCAGCTTGGGAGCGGGGGGTATAGATACGCAGTATTTT.

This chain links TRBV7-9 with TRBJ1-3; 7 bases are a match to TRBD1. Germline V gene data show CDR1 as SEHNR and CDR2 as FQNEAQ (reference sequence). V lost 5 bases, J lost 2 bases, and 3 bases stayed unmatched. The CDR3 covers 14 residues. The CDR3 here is CASSQGGTGNTIYF. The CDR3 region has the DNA TGTGCCAGCAGCCAGGGGGGCACTGGAAACACCATATATTTT.

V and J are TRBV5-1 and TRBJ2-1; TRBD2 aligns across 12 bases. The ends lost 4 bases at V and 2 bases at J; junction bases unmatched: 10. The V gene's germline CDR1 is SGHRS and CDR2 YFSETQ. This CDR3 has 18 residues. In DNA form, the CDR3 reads TGCGCCAGCAGCATGACTAGCGGGGGCCCTACTACCTACAATGAGCAGTTCTTC. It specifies CASSMTSGGPTTYNEQFF.

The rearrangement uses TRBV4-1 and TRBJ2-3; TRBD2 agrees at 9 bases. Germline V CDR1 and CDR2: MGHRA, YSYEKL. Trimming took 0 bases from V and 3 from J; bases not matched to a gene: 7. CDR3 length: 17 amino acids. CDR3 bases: TGCGCCAGCAGCCAAGATGGAGGCGGGGGGGTGACAGATACGCAGTATTTT. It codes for CASSQDGGGGVTDTQYF.